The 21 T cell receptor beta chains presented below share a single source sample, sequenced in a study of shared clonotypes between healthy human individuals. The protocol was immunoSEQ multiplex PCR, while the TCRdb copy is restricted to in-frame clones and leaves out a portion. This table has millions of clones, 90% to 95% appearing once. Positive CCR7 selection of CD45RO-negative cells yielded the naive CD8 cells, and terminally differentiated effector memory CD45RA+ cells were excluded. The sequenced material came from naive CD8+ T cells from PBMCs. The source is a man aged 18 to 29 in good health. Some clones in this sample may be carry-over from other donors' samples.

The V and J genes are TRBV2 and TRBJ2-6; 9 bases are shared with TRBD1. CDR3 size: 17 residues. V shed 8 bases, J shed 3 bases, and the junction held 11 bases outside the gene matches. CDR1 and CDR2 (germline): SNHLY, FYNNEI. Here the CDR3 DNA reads TGTGCCAGCTGGTCCGGGACAGGGTGGAATGGGGCCAACGTCCTGACTTTC. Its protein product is CASWSGTGWNGANVLTF.

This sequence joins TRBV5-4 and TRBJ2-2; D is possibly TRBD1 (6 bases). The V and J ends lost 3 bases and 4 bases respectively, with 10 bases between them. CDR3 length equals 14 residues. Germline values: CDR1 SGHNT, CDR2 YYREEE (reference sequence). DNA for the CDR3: TGTGCCAGCAGCTACACAGGGATCACCGGGGAGCTGTTTTTT. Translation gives CASSYTGITGELFF.

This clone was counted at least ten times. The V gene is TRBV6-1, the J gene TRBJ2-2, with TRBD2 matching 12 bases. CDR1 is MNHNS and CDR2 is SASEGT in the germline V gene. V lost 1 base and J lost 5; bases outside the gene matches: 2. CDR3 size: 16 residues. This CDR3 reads CASSEVTSGGTGELFF. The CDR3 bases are TGTGCCAGCAGTGAAGTAACTAGCGGGGGGACCGGGGAGCTGTTTTTT.

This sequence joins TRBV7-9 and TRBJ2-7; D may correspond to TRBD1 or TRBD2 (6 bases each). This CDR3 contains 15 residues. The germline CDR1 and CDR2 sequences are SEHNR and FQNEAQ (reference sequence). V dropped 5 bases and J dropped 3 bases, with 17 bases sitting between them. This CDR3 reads CASSPTAGEVYEQYF. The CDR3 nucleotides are TGTGCCAGCAGCCCGACGGCAGGGGAGGTCTACGAGCAGTACTTC.

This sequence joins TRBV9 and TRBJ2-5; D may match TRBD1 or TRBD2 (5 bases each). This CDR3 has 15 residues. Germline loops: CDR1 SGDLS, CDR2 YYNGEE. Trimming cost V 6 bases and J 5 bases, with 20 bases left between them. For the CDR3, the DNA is TGTGCCAGCACACAAGGTGGGGGAGCCGGTGAGACCCAGTACTTC. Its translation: CASTQGGGAGETQYF.

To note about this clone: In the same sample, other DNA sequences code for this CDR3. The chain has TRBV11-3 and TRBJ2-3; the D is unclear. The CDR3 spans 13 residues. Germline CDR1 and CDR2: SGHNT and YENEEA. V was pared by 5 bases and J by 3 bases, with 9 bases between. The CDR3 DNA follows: TGTGCCAGCAGCCCCCGTGGTACAGATACGCAGTATTTT. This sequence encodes CASSPRGTDTQYF.

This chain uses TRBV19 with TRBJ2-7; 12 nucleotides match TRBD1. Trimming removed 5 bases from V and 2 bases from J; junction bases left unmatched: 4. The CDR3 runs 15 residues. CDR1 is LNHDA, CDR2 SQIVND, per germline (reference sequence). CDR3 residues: CASSAGQGAAYEQYF. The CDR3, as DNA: TGTGCCAGTAGTGCGGGACAGGGGGCGGCCTACGAGCAGTACTTC.

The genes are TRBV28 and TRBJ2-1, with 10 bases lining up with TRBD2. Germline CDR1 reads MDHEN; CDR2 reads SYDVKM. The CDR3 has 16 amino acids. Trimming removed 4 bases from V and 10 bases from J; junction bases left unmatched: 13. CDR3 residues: CASSSLAGSFFREQFF. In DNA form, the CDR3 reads TGTGCCAGCAGTTCACTAGCGGGGTCCTTCTTTAGGGAGCAGTTCTTC.

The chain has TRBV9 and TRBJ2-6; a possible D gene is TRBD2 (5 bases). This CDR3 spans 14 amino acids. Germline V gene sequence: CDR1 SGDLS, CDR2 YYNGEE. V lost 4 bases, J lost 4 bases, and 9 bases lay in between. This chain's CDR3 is CASSPRGGANVLTF. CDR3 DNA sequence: TGTGCCAGCAGCCCCCGCGGGGGGGCCAACGTCCTGACTTTC.

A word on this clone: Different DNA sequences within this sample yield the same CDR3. CDR3 in DNA: TGTGCCAGCAGCCCCAGGAGCGGGGGCTCCTACGAGCAGTACTTC. It specifies CASSPRSGGSYEQYF. The chain carries TRBV7-2 and TRBJ2-7; 8 nucleotides line up with TRBD2. The germline V gene encodes CDR1 SGHTA and CDR2 FQGNSA. V lost 5 bases to trimming and J lost 0 bases; unmatched junction nucleotides: 6. The CDR3 spans 15 residues. The full variable domain, completed using reference TRBV7-2 and TRBJ2-7, is GAGVSQSPSNKVTEKGKDVELRCDPISGHTALYWYRQSLGQGLEFLIYFQGNSAPDKSGLPSDRFSAERTGGSVSTLTIQRTQQEDSAVYLCASSPRSGGSYEQYFGPGTRLTVT.

CDR3 nucleotide sequence: TGTGCCAGCAGCTCAATCGGACTAGCGACGGACACCGGGGAGCTGTTTTTT. Its translation: CASSSIGLATDTGELFF. The chain has TRBV7-6 and TRBJ2-2; 9 nucleotides line up with TRBD2. The V gene end was trimmed by 4 bases and the J gene end by 3 bases; junction bases not matched to a gene: 9. The CDR3 loop spans 17 amino acids. Germline-derived CDR1 and CDR2 are SGHVS and FNYEAQ.

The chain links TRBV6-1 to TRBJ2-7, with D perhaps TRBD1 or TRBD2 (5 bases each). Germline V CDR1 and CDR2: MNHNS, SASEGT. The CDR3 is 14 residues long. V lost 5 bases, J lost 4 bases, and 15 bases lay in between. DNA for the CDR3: TGTGCCAGCAGTCAGTCCGGGACGGCATACGAGCAGTACTTC. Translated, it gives CASSQSGTAYEQYF.

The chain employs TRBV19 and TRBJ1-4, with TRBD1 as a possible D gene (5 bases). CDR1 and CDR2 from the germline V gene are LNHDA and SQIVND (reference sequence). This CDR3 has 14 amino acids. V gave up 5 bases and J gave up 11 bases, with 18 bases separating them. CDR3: CASSPSGGNGKLFF. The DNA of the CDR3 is TGTGCCAGTAGTCCCTCGGGGGGGAATGGGAAACTGTTTTTT. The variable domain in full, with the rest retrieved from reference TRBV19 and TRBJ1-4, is DGGITQSPKYLFRKEGQNVTLSCEQNLNHDAMYWYRQDPGQGLRLIYYSQIVNDFQKGDIAEGYSVSREKKESFPLTVTSAQKNPTAFYLCASSPSGGNGKLFFGSGTQLSVL.

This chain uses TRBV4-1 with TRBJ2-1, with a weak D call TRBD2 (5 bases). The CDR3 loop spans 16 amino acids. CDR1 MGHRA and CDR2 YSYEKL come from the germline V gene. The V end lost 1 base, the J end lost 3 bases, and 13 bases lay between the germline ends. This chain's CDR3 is CASSQASVLVYNEQFF. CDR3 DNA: TGCGCCAGCAGCCAAGCGTCCGTACTAGTCTACAATGAGCAGTTCTTC.

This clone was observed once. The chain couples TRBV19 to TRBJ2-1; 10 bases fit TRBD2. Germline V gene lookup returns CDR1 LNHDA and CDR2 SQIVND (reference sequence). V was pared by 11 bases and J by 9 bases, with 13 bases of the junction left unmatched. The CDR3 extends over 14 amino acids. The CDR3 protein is CASSPLAGSVEQFF. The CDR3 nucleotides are TGTGCCTCCTCCCCACTAGCGGGATCTGTTGAGCAGTTCTTC. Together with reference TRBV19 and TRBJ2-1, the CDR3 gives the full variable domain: DGGITQSPKYLFRKEGQNVTLSCEQNLNHDAMYWYRQDPGQGLRLIYYSQIVNDFQKGDIAEGYSVSREKKESFPLTVTSAQKNPTAFYLCASSPLAGSVEQFFGPGTRLTVL.

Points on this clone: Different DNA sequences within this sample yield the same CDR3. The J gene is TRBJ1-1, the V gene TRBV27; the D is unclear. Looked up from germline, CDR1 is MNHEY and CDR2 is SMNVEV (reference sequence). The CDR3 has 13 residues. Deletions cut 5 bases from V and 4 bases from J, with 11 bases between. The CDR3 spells CASSPAGGTEAFF. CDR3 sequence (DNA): TGTGCCAGCAGTCCCGCGGGAGGCACTGAAGCTTTCTTT.

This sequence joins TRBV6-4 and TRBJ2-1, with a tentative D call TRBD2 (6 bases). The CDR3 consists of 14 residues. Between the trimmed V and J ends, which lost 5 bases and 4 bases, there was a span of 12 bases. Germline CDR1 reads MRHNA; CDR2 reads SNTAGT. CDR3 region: CASSPGAPYNEQFF. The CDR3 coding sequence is TGTGCCAGCAGTCCGGGAGCCCCGTACAATGAGCAGTTCTTC.

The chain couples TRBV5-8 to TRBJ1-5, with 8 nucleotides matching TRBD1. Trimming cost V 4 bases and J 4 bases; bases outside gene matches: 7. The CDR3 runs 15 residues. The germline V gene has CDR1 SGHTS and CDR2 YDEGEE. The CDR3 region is CASSRTGLRNQPQHF. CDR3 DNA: TGTGCCAGCAGCCGGACAGGGCTTAGGAATCAGCCCCAGCATTTT.

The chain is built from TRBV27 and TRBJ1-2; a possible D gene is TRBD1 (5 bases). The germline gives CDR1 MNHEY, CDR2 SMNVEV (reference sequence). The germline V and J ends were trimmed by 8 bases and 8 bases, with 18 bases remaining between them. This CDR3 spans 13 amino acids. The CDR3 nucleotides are TGTGCCAGCGGCACCTCGGGACTCTTAGGCTACACCTTC. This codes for CASGTSGLLGYTF.

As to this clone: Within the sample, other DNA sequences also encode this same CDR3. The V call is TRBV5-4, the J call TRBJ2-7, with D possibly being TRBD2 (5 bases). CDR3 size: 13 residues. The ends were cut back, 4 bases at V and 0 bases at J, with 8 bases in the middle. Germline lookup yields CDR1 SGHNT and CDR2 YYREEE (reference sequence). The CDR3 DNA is TGTGCCAGCAGCCTCCGGGACTCCTACGAGCAGTACTTC. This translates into CASSLRDSYEQYF.

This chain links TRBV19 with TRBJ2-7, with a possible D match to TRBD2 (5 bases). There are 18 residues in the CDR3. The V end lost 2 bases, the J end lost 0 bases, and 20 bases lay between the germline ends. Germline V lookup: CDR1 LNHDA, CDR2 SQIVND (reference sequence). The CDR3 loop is CASSISLGRGIFSYEQYF. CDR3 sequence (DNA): TGTGCCAGTAGTATAAGTCTCGGTAGAGGGATTTTCTCCTACGAGCAGTACTTC.